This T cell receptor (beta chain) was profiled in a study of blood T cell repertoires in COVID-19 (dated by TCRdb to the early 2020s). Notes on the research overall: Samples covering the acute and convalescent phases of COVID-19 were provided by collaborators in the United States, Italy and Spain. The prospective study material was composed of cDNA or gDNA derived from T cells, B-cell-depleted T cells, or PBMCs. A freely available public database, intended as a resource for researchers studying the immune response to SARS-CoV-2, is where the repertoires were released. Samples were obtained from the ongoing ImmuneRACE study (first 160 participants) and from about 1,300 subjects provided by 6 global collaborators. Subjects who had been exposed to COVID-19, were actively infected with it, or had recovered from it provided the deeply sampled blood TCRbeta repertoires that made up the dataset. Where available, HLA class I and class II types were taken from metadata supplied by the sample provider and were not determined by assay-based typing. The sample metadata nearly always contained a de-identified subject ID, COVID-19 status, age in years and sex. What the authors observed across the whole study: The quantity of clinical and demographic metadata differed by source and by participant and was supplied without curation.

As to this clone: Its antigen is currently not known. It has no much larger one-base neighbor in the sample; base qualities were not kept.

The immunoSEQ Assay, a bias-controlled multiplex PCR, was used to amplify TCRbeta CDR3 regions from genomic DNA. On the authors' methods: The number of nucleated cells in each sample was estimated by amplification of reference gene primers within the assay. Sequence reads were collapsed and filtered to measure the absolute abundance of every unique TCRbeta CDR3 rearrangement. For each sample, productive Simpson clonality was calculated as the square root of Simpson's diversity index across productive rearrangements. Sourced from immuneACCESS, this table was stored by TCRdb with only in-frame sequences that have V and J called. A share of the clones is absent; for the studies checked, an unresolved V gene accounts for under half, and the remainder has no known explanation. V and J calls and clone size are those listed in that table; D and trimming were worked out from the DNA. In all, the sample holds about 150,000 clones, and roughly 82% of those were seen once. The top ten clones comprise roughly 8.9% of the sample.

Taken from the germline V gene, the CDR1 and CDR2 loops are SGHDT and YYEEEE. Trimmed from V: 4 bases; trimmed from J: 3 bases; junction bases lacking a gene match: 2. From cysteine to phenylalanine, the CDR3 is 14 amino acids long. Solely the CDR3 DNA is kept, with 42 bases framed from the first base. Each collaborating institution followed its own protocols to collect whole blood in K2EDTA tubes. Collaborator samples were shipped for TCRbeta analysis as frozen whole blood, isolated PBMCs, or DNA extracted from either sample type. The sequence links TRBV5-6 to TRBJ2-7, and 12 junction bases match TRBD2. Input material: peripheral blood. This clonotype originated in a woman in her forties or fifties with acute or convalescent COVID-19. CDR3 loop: CASSQGLAGYEQYF. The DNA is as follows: TGTGCCAGCAGCCAGGGACTAGCGGGCTACGAGCAGTACTTC.